The 22 T cell receptor beta chains below come from one sample, sequenced in a study of T cells in Graves' hyperthyroidism and ophthalmopathy (dated by TCRdb to about 2019). Libraries were built with multiplex PCR. Sequencing relied on an Illumina HiSeq 2000. The TCR beta CDR3 regions were amplified from RNA transcripts. For the first round of RT-PCR on the TCR CDR3, the HTBI primer set was used together with the Qiagen OneStep RT-PCR kit. In-frame beta chains were kept once TCRdb had trimmed the public reads at Q25 with fastp and called clones with MiXCR. One record per CDR3 amino acid sequence lists the most common genes and DNA. For this sample the table gives 300,000 to 500,000 distinct CDR3 sequences, of which about 15% were detected only once. Roughly 33% of the sample is in the top ten clones. Material for sequencing was blood. The source is a woman under 40 with Graves' hyperthyroidism.

This chain uses TRBV20-1 with TRBJ2-1; 9 bases are shared with TRBD2. V lost 3 bases and J lost 4; bases outside the gene matches: 7. Looked up from germline, CDR1 is DFQATT and CDR2 is SNEGSKA (reference sequence). The CDR3 has 15 residues. This CDR3 is CSASKLAGKYNEQFF. As DNA, the CDR3 is TGCAGTGCTAGTAAGCTAGCGGGAAAGTACAATGAGCAGTTCTTC.

This clonotype was observed at least ten times. The chain carries TRBV12-3 or TRBV12-4 and TRBJ2-5; a weak D match, TRBD2 (6 bases). The CDR3 has 14 residues. V gave up 10 bases and J gave up 7 bases, with 22 bases separating them. CDR3 region: CATTGLLSSGTQYF. Written as DNA, the CDR3 is TGTGCCACCACGGGACTCCTCTCTAGTGGGACCCAGTACTTC.

This clonotype was found a few times. This rearrangement joins TRBV15 to TRBJ2-1, with 7 bases matching TRBD1. The trim removed 3 bases at V and 2 bases at J, leaving 7 bases unmatched. The CDR3 totals 16 residues. Germline assignment: CDR1 LNHNV and CDR2 YYDKDF (reference sequence). The CDR3 is CATSRTGSLTYNEQFF. CDR3 nucleotides: TGTGCCACCAGCAGGACAGGGAGTTTGACCTACAATGAGCAGTTCTTC.

This clonotype has more than one count but fewer than ten. The V gene is TRBV20-1, the J gene TRBJ1-5; weak D call: TRBD1 (5 bases). CDR3 length equals 14 residues. With 0 bases removed from V and 0 bases from J, the gap between germline ends came to 6 bases. In germline, CDR1 is DFQATT, CDR2 SNEGSKA (reference sequence). The CDR3, as DNA: TGCAGTGCTAGAGAGGGGGTTAGCAATCAGCCCCAGCATTTT. Translation: CSAREGVSNQPQHF.

This clonotype was observed a few times. CDR3 nucleotides: TGTGCCAGCACCCCCGGGCGGTACACCCCCGGGGAGCTGTTTTTT. It translates to CASTPGRYTPGELFF. The chain employs TRBV14 and TRBJ2-2; D not certain. This CDR3 is built from 15 residues. Germline lookup yields CDR1 SGHDN and CDR2 FVKESK. The V end was cut by 7 bases, the J end by 6 bases, with 18 bases between. Full variable domain (missing parts from reference TRBV14 and TRBJ2-2): EAGVTQFPSHSVIEKGQTVTLRCDPISGHDNLYWYRRVMGKEIKFLLHFVKESKQDESGMPNNRFLAERTGGTYSTLKVQPAELEDSGVYFCASTPGRYTPGELFFGEGSRLTVL.

This clonotype came up a few times. The chain couples TRBV6-2 or TRBV6-3 to TRBJ2-3; possible D gene TRBD2, 5 bases. Germline CDR1 MNHEY, CDR2 SVGEGT. Between the trimmed V and J ends, which lost 0 bases and 1 base, there was a span of 11 bases. The CDR3 consists of 16 residues. The chain's CDR3 is CASSYSLGLGTDTQYF. In nucleotides, the CDR3 is TGTGCCAGCAGTTACTCGCTAGGACTCGGCACAGATACGCAGTATTTT.

The gene calls are TRBV29-1 and TRBJ1-1; D is unresolved. This CDR3 contains 14 residues. CDR1 is SQVTM, CDR2 ANQGSEA, per germline. V was shortened by 1 base and J by 6 bases, with 15 bases between the two germline ends. This chain's CDR3 is CSVEAPAGVPEAFF. Here the CDR3 DNA reads TGCAGCGTTGAAGCCCCAGCCGGGGTACCTGAAGCTTTCTTT.

This clonotype was seen repeatedly, ten times or more. The V gene is TRBV2, the J gene TRBJ1-1; no reliable D call. Trimming removed 7 bases at V and 7 bases at J, with 10 bases between. Germline lookup yields CDR1 SNHLY and CDR2 FYNNEI. The CDR3 is 11 residues long. The CDR3 DNA follows: TGTGCCAGCATAGTTTCCGTTGAAGCTTTCTTT. Translation gives CASIVSVEAFF.

This clonotype was detected many times. This chain joins TRBV6-1 and TRBJ2-2; D is undetermined. V shed 6 bases and J shed 6 bases, with 11 bases lying between them. The germline CDR1 and CDR2 sequences are MNHNS and SASEGT. CDR3 length: 13 amino acids. CDR3 sequence: CASSTNHAGELFF. The CDR3 DNA follows: TGTGCCAGCAGCACGAATCATGCCGGGGAGCTGTTTTTT.

The chain employs TRBV10-1 and TRBJ2-2; D ambiguous. The CDR3 has 12 amino acids. V lost 0 bases and J 5 bases, leaving 1 base between the germline ends. The V gene's germline CDR1 is WNHNN and CDR2 SYGVQD (reference sequence). The CDR3 nucleotides are TGCGCCAGCAGTGAGTCGACCGGGGAGCTGTTTTTT. It yields the protein CASSESTGELFF.

In its sample, this clonotype was seen a few times. The chain combines TRBV5-8 with TRBJ2-5; D gene ambiguous. V was cut by 4 bases and J by 7 bases, with 8 bases left in between. The CDR3 is 11 residues long. CDR1 is SGHTS and CDR2 is YDEGEE in the germline V gene. CDR3 coding DNA: TGTGCCAGCAGCCGAACCGGGACCCAGTACTTC. This sequence encodes CASSRTGTQYF.

This clonotype was detected only a few times. The chain joins TRBV18 to TRBJ2-3, with 7 positions matching TRBD2. This CDR3 has 18 residues. The V gene's germline CDR1 is KGHSH and CDR2 LQKENI. V gave up 2 bases and J gave up 2 bases; unmatched junction bases: 13. CDR3 bases: TGTGCCAGCTCACCATTGTCTAGCGGAGGTGGGGTCACAGATACGCAGTATTTT. This codes for CASSPLSSGGGVTDTQYF.

This clonotype was observed a few times. Germline is not matched at one junction end, which may reflect a read error. The chain links TRBV28 to TRBJ2-7; D not resolved. Germline loops: CDR1 MDHEN, CDR2 SYDVKM. The CDR3 totals 10 residues. The CDR3 loop is CASSRYGQYF. DNA of the CDR3: TGTGCCAGCAGTCGATACGGGCAGTACTTC.

This chain links TRBV4-2 with TRBJ2-7; 8 nucleotides match TRBD2. V lost 1 base and J lost 0; bases outside the gene matches: 8. Germline-derived CDR1 and CDR2 are LGHNA and YNFKEQ. The CDR3 contains 17 residues. CDR3 protein: CASSQVRAGASSYEQYF. CDR3 DNA: TGTGCCAGCAGCCAAGTGCGAGCGGGAGCCAGCTCCTACGAGCAGTACTTC.

The sample holds many counts of this clonotype. The V gene is TRBV6-1, the J gene TRBJ2-2; maybe TRBD1 (6 bases). This CDR3 is 12 amino acids long. CDR1 is MNHNS and CDR2 is SASEGT in the germline V gene. Between the trimmed V and J ends, which lost 7 bases and 7 bases, there was a span of 10 bases. This CDR3 is CASTRGDGELFF. The CDR3 DNA reads as TGTGCCAGCACCAGGGGTGACGGGGAGCTGTTTTTT.

The gene calls are TRBV18 and TRBJ2-7; a possible D gene is TRBD1 (6 bases). With 2 bases removed from V and 2 bases from J, the gap between germline ends came to 7 bases. The germline gives CDR1 KGHSH, CDR2 LQKENI. CDR3 length: 13 amino acids. The CDR3 is CASSPDRPYEQYF. In DNA, the CDR3 is TGTGCCAGCTCACCAGACAGGCCCTACGAGCAGTACTTC.

This clonotype showed up many times. The chain recombines TRBV20-1 with TRBJ2-7; 12 nucleotides match TRBD2. Trimming cost V 1 base and J 1 base; bases outside gene matches: 5. The CDR3 sequence is 16 residues long. Germline-derived CDR1 and CDR2 are DFQATT and SNEGSKA (reference sequence). CDR3: CSARGASGRGSYEQYF. The CDR3 DNA is TGCAGTGCTAGAGGGGCTAGCGGGAGGGGGTCCTACGAGCAGTACTTC.

V is TRBV3-1 and J is TRBJ2-2; 11 positions match TRBD2. In germline, CDR1 is LGHDT, CDR2 YNNKEL (reference sequence). Trimming took 8 bases from V and 6 from J; bases not matched to a gene: 11. This CDR3 comprises 16 residues. DNA of the CDR3: TGTGCCAGCGGTGAACTAGCGGGAGTCTCGCCCGGGGAGCTGTTTTTT. Translating it yields CASGELAGVSPGELFF.

This clonotype was found a few times. The chain combines TRBV5-8 with TRBJ2-7; 8 bases map to TRBD1. Germline V gene sequence: CDR1 SGHTS, CDR2 YDEGEE. V was pared by 5 bases and J by 2 bases, with 6 bases of the junction left unmatched. The CDR3 is 14 amino acids. The CDR3 region is CASRNRDRTYEQYF. The CDR3 DNA sequence: TGTGCCAGCAGAAACCGGGACAGGACCTACGAGCAGTACTTC.

The table lists this clonotype with many counts. V usage is TRBV6-1 and J usage is TRBJ1-2; D remains unclear. Germline V gene data show CDR1 as MNHNS and CDR2 as SASEGT. CDR3 length equals 17 residues. Trimming removed 1 base from V and 0 bases from J, with 15 bases in between. CDR3 sequence reads: CASSEVGRRSTNYGYTF. CDR3 sequence (DNA): TGTGCCAGCAGTGAAGTCGGCAGGAGGTCCACTAACTATGGCTACACCTTC.

This clonotype occurred many times. The J gene is TRBJ1-5, the V gene TRBV18; 7 nucleotides agree with TRBD1. The CDR3 contains 15 residues. Germline trimming cut 0 bases from V and 7 bases from J; bases unmatched to any gene: 6. The V gene's germline CDR1 is KGHSH and CDR2 LQKENI. The DNA of the CDR3 is TGTGCCAGCTCACCACCGAGTCAGGGGGGACAGCCCCAGCATTTT. Amino acid sequence: CASSPPSQGGQPQHF.

The chain is built from TRBV20-1 and TRBJ2-7, with 10 bases identical to TRBD2. V gave up 0 bases and J gave up 5 bases; unmatched junction bases: 16. This CDR3 is built from 18 residues. Germline assignment: CDR1 DFQATT and CDR2 SNEGSKA (reference sequence). CDR3 nucleotides: TGCAGTGCTAGAGAGAGAAGCGGGAGGGCCTTTGCGAGGAACGAGCAGTACTTC. Translation gives CSARERSGRAFARNEQYF.